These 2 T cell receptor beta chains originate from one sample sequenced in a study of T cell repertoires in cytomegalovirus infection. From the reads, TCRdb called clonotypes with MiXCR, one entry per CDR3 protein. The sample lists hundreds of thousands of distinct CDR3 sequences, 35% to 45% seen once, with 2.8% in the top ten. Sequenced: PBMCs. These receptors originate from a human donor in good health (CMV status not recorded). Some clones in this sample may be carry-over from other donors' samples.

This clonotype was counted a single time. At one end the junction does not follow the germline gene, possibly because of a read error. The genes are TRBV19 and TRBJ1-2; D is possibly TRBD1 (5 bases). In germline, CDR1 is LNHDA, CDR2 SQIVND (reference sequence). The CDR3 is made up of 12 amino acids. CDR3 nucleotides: TGTGGCAGTAGTATGGGGGAACCTGGCTACACCTTC. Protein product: CGSSMGEPGYTF.

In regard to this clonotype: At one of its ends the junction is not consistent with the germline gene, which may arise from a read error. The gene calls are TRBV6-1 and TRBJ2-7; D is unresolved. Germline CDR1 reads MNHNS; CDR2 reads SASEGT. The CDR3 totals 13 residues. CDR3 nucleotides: TGTGCCAGAAGTGTGGCTTTTGGCTACGAGCGGTACTTC. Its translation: CARSVAFGYERYF.